These 13 T cell receptor beta chains were sequenced from one sample in a study of blood T cell repertoires in COVID-19. The data were produced by immunoSEQ multiplex PCR, yet TCRdb's version contains in-frame clones alone and is incomplete. The table records over 250,000 clones, around nine tenths of them present only once. Sequenced sample: peripheral blood. These receptors all stem from a woman in her fifties or sixties with acute or convalescent COVID-19.

The count of this clone is one. J is TRBJ2-1 and V is TRBV12-3 or TRBV12-4; unclear D gene. The V end was cut by 8 bases, the J end by 3 bases, with 8 bases between. The CDR3 contains 12 residues. CDR3 coding DNA: TGTGCCAGCTTGGCGGACTACAATGAGCAGTTCTTC. Protein: CASLADYNEQFF.

The chain uses TRBV6-5 and TRBJ2-3; no firm D call. The CDR3 covers 11 residues. Germline assignment: CDR1 MNHEY and CDR2 SVGAGI. V lost 7 bases and J 2 bases, leaving 4 bases between the germline ends. The CDR3 region is CASTVTDTQYF. The DNA of the CDR3 is TGTGCCAGCACGGTCACAGATACGCAGTATTTT.

A note on this clone: Distinct nucleotide sequences in the sample also encode this CDR3. The chain employs TRBV12-3 or TRBV12-4 and TRBJ1-5; D might be TRBD1 (5 bases). V was pared by 6 bases and J by 2 bases, with 8 bases between. The CDR3 sequence is 13 residues long. CDR3 region: CASSLTGNQPQHF. As DNA, the CDR3 is TGTGCCAGCAGCCTGACAGGCAATCAGCCCCAGCATTTT.

The chain recombines TRBV10-3 with TRBJ1-2; a possible D gene is TRBD1 (6 bases). Germline CDR1 reads ENHRY; CDR2 reads SYGVKD. The CDR3 sequence is 13 residues long. V lost 8 bases to trimming and J lost 8 bases, with 18 bases between them. DNA of the CDR3: TGTGCCATCGGGCCCGGGGGGACAAGGGGCTACACCTTC. Protein sequence: CAIGPGGTRGYTF.

This chain uses TRBV5-6 with TRBJ1-6; D is unresolved. The V end was cut by 3 bases, the J end by 7 bases, with 8 bases between. The CDR3 sequence is 13 residues long. Per germline, CDR1 SGHDT and CDR2 YYEEEE. As DNA, the CDR3 is TGTGCCAGCAGCTCCCTGAGCAATTCACCCCTCCACTTT. Protein sequence: CASSSLSNSPLHF. Variable domain in full (rest from reference TRBV5-6 and TRBJ1-6): DAGVTQSPTHLIKTRGQQVTLRCSPKSGHDTVSWYQQALGQGPQFIFQYYEEEERQRGNFPDRFSGHQFPNYSSELNVNALLLGDSALYLCASSSLSNSPLHFGNGTRLTVT.

The chain joins TRBV28 to TRBJ1-3, with TRBD1 matching 9 bases. The germline V gene encodes CDR1 MDHEN and CDR2 SYDVKM. Germline trimming cut 5 bases from V and 1 base from J; bases unmatched to any gene: 6. The CDR3 has 16 amino acids. CDR3 in amino acids: CASSISGTGSGNTIYF. As DNA, the CDR3 is TGTGCCAGCAGTATATCGGGGACAGGGTCTGGAAACACCATATATTTT. Variable domain in full (rest from reference TRBV28 and TRBJ1-3): DVKVTQSSRYLVKRTGEKVFLECVQDMDHENMFWYRQDPGLGLRLIYFSYDVKMKEKGDIPEGYSVSREKKERFSLILESASTNQTSMYLCASSISGTGSGNTIYFGEGSWLTVV.

This clone appeared a few times. The chain has TRBV27 and TRBJ2-5; possibly TRBD1 for D (5 bases). Trimming took off 8 bases at V and 5 bases at J, with 9 bases between the two ends. Germline CDR1 reads MNHEY; CDR2 reads SMNVEV (reference sequence). The CDR3 consists of 11 residues. The CDR3 DNA reads as TGTGCCAGCGGGGCCCGGGAGACCCAGTACTTC. Protein: CASGARETQYF.

In its sample, this clone was seen a few times. V and J are TRBV6-2 or TRBV6-3 and TRBJ2-7, with 7 bases lining up with TRBD2. Germline loops: CDR1 MNHEY, CDR2 SVGEGT. With 2 bases clipped from V and 5 bases from J, the junction kept 6 bases outside the gene matches. The CDR3 runs to 14 residues. The CDR3 DNA is TGTGCCAGCAGTTACACAGGACTAGTCAACGAGCAGTACTTC. Its translation: CASSYTGLVNEQYF.

J is TRBJ1-1 and V is TRBV29-1; 11 nucleotides match TRBD1. This CDR3 region has 11 residues. Germline CDR1 and CDR2: SQVTM and ANQGSEA. The trim removed 7 bases at V and 11 bases at J, leaving 6 bases unmatched. CDR3 loop: CSAGQGAVAFF. The CDR3 DNA reads as TGCAGCGCTGGACAGGGGGCTGTGGCTTTCTTT.

This sequence joins TRBV20-1 and TRBJ1-1; maybe TRBD1 (5 bases). The ends were cut back, 7 bases at V and 4 bases at J, with 10 bases in the middle. In germline, CDR1 is DFQATT, CDR2 SNEGSKA (reference sequence). The CDR3 is made up of 11 amino acids. As DNA, the CDR3 is TGCAGTGGCAGGGCCGGCACTGAAGCTTTCTTT. Encoded protein: CSGRAGTEAFF.

The J gene is TRBJ2-1, the V gene TRBV5-4; unclear D gene. V lost 1 base and J 3 bases, leaving 8 bases between the germline ends. This CDR3 has 14 amino acids. Germline loops: CDR1 SGHNT, CDR2 YYREEE (reference sequence). The DNA of the CDR3 is TGTGCCAGCAGCTTGTGGCGGAACTACAATGAGCAGTTCTTC. This translates into CASSLWRNYNEQFF.

This clone appeared a few times. This rearrangement joins TRBV28 to TRBJ2-6; perhaps TRBD1 as D (6 bases). The length of the CDR3 is 18 residues. CDR1 MDHEN and CDR2 SYDVKM come from the germline V gene. V dropped 6 bases and J dropped 0 bases, with 18 bases sitting between them. In nucleotides, the CDR3 is TGTGCCAGCAGACTTAGGGCAGGGGTCCGCTCTGGGGCCAACGTCCTGACTTTC. Translation: CASRLRAGVRSGANVLTF.

The chain employs TRBV5-6 and TRBJ1-2, with unresolved D. The germline V and J ends were trimmed by 4 bases and 3 bases, with 13 bases remaining between them. The CDR3 extends over 14 amino acids. Looked up from germline, CDR1 is SGHDT and CDR2 is YYEEEE. CDR3 nucleotide sequence: TGTGCCAGCAGCGAGGTCCTACGGGACTATGGCTACACCTTC. Protein: CASSEVLRDYGYTF.